This T cell receptor (beta chain) was sequenced during a study of blood T cell repertoires in COVID-19. Looking at the study overall: From the United States, Italy and Spain came samples of acute and convalescent COVID-19. Sources were T cells, B-cell-depleted T cells, or PBMCs; the material itself was cDNA or gDNA.

Authors' methods: Estimates of nucleated cell counts were drawn from the amplification of reference gene primers. This table comes from immunoSEQ multiplex PCR, and its TCRdb copy is limited to in-frame clones, with some not included. V, J and clone size are taken as reported in that table, and D and trimming were inferred from the DNA itself. The repertoire has approximately 66,000 clones, around 87% of them found once; the top ten carry 6% to 8.5%. V was cut by 2 bases and J by 8 bases, with 9 bases left in between. This CDR3 has 12 amino acids. Sample: peripheral blood. The sequence derives from a man aged 55 to 70 with acute or convalescent COVID-19. The genes are TRBV12-3 or TRBV12-4 and TRBJ1-2, with no clear D. Written as DNA, the CDR3 is TGTGCCAGCAGTTTACGCCCCGCGGGCTACACCTTC. Its protein is CASSLRPAGYTF.